This TCR beta chain was obtained from a study of blood T cell repertoires in COVID-19. Across the study: The United States, Italy and Spain supplied acute and convalescent COVID-19 samples. The analysed material was cDNA or gDNA that came from T cells, B-cell-depleted T cells, or PBMCs.

In the original analysis: Nucleated cell counts were estimated from reference gene primer amplification. Here immunoSEQ multiplex PCR was the method, and the copy in TCRdb shows in-frame clones only, minus some. The DNA was the basis for D and trimming; V, J and clone size are from that table. The sample holds 37,000 or so clones, around four fifths seen once. Trimming cost V 4 bases and J 6 bases, with 16 bases left between them. The CDR3 spans 15 residues. Looked up from germline, CDR1 is KGHSH and CDR2 is LQKENI. The chain recombines TRBV18 with TRBJ2-1; D might be TRBD1 (6 bases). The TCR sequence derives from a human donor in a cohort sampled during active COVID-19. The material sequenced was peripheral blood. The chain's CDR3 is CASSLTSDSFNEQFF. CDR3 DNA sequence: TGTGCCAGCTCACTTACCTCGGACAGTTTCAATGAGCAGTTCTTC.